These 8 T cell receptor beta chains came from one sample sequenced in a study of molecular identifiers for immune sequencing clone quantification. TCRdb ran MiXCR on the PCR reads and lists one entry per CDR3 protein. The table has over 550,000 distinct CDR3 sequences, 25% seen once. Material for sequencing was naive CD8+ T cells from blood, with Jurkat cell RNA spiked in. Noted subset: FACS-sorted CD8+CD4-CCR7+CD45RA+ naive T cells. The receptor set was obtained from a human donor in good health. Some libraries in this study had Jurkat cell RNA spiked in.

In its sample, this clonotype was seen a few times. The rearrangement joins TRBV20-1 to TRBJ2-3; 14 nucleotides agree with TRBD2. The CDR3 loop spans 17 amino acids. Germline V gene lookup returns CDR1 DFQATT and CDR2 SNEGSKA (reference sequence). The junction had 11 bases not matched to a gene; V was cut back by 5 bases and J by 4 bases. The CDR3 bases are TGCAGTGCTCAGACTAGCGGGAGGGCCCGGTGGGCAGATACGCAGTATTTT. Protein product: CSAQTSGRARWADTQYF.

As for this clonotype: A much larger clone differs by one base, so this may be a read error. The V call is TRBV15, the J call TRBJ1-4, with D possibly matching TRBD1 (6 bases). CDR3 length: 16 residues. Germline V gives CDR1 LNHNV, CDR2 YYDKDF (reference sequence). Written as DNA, the CDR3 is TGTGCCGCCAGCAGACCCCTAGGGGGGCTTGATGAAAAACTGTTTTTT. It specifies CAASRPLGGLDEKLFF. Based on the CDR3 plus reference TRBV15 and TRBJ1-4, the full variable domain is DAMVIQNPRYQVTQFGKPVTLSCSQTLNHNVMYWYQQKSSQAPKLLFHYYDKDFNNEADTPDNFQSRRPNTSFCFLDIRSPGLGDTAMYLCAASRPLGGLDEKLFFGSGTQLSVL.

This clonotype was counted many times. The rearrangement joins TRBV28 to TRBJ2-3, with 10 positions matching TRBD2. Looked up from germline, CDR1 is MDHEN and CDR2 is SYDVKM. CDR3 size: 18 residues. The J segment lost 6 bases and the V segment lost 5 bases, leaving 17 bases of the junction unmatched. CDR3 in amino acids: CASSASNSGLALSDTQYF. CDR3 nucleotide sequence: TGTGCCAGCAGTGCATCTAACTCGGGACTAGCGTTAAGCGATACGCAGTATTTT.

The V gene is TRBV5-1, the J gene TRBJ1-1; D is undetermined. CDR3 length: 19 residues. Germline V gene data show CDR1 as SGHRS and CDR2 as YFSETQ. Trimming removed 3 bases at V and 4 bases at J, with 28 bases between. The CDR3 DNA reads TGCGCCAGCAGCTCGCAAGCAAGCCCGGGCCCGCGTTATGGCACTGAAGCTTTCTTT. Protein: CASSSQASPGPRYGTEAFF.

This clonotype was observed a single time. A much larger clone is a single base away; this may be a read error. Because it lacks the conserved phenylalanine or tryptophan at the end, this CDR3 is likely a read error. The rearrangement joins TRBV7-9 to TRBJ2-7; a possible D gene is TRBD2 (7 bases). Trimming took 0 bases from V and 4 from J, leaving 16 bases between them. CDR3 length: 16 amino acids. Germline CDR1 SEHNR, CDR2 FQNEAQ (reference sequence). CDR3 bases: TGTGCCAGCAGCTTAGCGGGGGCCGGGGGGACATACGAGCAGTACCTC. Protein: CASSLAGAGGTYEQYL.

This clonotype was counted only a few times. CDR3 protein: CASSQDGGGDQETQYF. DNA for the CDR3: TGCGCCAGCAGCCAAGATGGCGGGGGGGACCAAGAGACCCAGTACTTC. The rearrangement uses TRBV4-1 and TRBJ2-5; the match to TRBD2 covers 9 bases. Unmatched junction bases numbered 2, after V lost 0 bases and J lost 0 bases. Germline-derived CDR1 and CDR2 are MGHRA and YSYEKL. The CDR3 loop spans 16 amino acids.

This clonotype was counted only a few times. The chain links TRBV5-6 to TRBJ2-7; perhaps TRBD2 as D (6 bases). The germline CDR1 and CDR2 sequences are SGHDT and YYEEEE. V was clipped by 3 bases and J by 0 bases, with 13 bases between them. The CDR3 covers 15 residues. This CDR3 is CASSWGVAASYEQYF. Written as DNA, the CDR3 is TGTGCCAGCAGCTGGGGGGTTGCGGCCTCCTACGAGCAGTACTTC.

This clonotype has more than one count but fewer than ten. The J gene is TRBJ2-1, the V gene TRBV24-1; TRBD2 agrees at 8 bases. With V trimmed by 4 bases and J by 9 bases, 1 base remained unmatched. CDR1 is KGHDR, CDR2 SFDVKD, per germline. The CDR3 has 12 residues. CDR3 protein: CATSDGLAEQFF. The DNA for the CDR3 is TGTGCCACCAGTGACGGACTAGCTGAGCAGTTCTTC.